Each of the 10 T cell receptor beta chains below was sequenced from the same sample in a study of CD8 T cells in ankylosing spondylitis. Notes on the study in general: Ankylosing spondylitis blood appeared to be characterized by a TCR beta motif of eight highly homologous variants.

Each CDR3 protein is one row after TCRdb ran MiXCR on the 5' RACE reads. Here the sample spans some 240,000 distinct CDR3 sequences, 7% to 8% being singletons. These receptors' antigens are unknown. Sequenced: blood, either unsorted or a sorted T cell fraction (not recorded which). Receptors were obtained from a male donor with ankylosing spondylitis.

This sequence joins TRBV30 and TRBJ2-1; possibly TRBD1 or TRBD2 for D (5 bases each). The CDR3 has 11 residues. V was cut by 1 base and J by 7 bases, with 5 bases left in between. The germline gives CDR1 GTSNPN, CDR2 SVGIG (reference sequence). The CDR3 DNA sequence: TGTGCCTGGAGTGGGGGGAATGAGCAGTTCTTC. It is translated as CAWSGGNEQFF.

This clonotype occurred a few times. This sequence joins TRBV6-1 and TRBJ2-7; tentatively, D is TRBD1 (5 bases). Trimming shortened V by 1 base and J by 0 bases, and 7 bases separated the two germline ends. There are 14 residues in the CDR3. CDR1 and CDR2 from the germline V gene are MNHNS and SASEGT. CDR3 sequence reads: CASSEVRASYEQYF. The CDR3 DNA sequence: TGTGCCAGCAGTGAAGTCAGGGCCTCCTACGAGCAGTACTTC.

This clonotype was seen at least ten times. The CDR3, as DNA: TGTGCCAGCATGGGACTAGCGGGAGTCGGTGAGCAGTTCTTC. Its protein product is CASMGLAGVGEQFF. The chain has TRBV28 and TRBJ2-1, with 14 positions matching TRBD2. Germline CDR1 reads MDHEN; CDR2 reads SYDVKM. The CDR3 consists of 14 residues. Unmatched junction bases numbered 5, after V lost 7 bases and J lost 9 bases.

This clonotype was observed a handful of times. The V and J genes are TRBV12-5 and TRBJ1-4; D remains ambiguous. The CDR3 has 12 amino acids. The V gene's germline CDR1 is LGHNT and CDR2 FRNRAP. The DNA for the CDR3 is TGTCCCCAGGCATCAACTAATGAAAAACTGTTTTTT. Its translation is CPQASTNEKLFF.

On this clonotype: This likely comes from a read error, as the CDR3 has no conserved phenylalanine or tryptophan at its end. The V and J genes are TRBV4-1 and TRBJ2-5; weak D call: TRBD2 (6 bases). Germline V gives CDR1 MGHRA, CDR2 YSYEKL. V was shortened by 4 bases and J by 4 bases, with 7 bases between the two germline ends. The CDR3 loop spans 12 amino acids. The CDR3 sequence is CASSPGGETQYL. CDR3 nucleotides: TGCGCCAGCAGCCCCGGGGGAGAGACCCAGTACTTA.

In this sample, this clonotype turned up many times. This CDR3 reads CASSYPRYSINEQFF. The CDR3 DNA is TGCGCCAGCAGCTACCCGAGGTATAGTATAAATGAGCAGTTCTTC. The chain is built from TRBV5-1 and TRBJ2-1; D call uncertain. The germline V gene has CDR1 SGHRS and CDR2 YFSETQ. The CDR3 runs to 15 residues. V lost 3 bases, J lost 7 bases, and 17 bases lay in between.

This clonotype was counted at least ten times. CDR3 DNA sequence: TGTGCCAGCAGCCTCAACCTGGAGGGACGGGGGGCCCCTGGAAACACCATATATTTT. Encoded protein: CASSLNLEGRGAPGNTIYF. The chain carries TRBV28 and TRBJ1-3; a possible D gene is TRBD1 (6 bases). Deletions cut 6 bases from V and 2 bases from J, with 26 bases between. The germline CDR1 and CDR2 sequences are MDHEN and SYDVKM. The CDR3 runs 19 residues.

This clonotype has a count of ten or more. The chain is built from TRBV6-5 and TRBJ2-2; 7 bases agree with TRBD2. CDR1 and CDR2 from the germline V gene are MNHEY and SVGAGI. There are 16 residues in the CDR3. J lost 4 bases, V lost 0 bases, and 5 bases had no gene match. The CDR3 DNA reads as TGTGCCAGCAGTTACTCTCTCGCGGGAGCCACCGGGGAGCTGTTTTTT. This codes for CASSYSLAGATGELFF.

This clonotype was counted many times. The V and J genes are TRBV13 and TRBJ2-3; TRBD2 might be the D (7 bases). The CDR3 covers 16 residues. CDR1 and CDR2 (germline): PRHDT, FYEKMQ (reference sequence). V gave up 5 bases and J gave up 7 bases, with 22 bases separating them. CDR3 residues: CASSHPRGRSWYTQYF. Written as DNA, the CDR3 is TGTGCCAGCAGCCACCCGCGGGGGCGTTCGTGGTATACGCAGTATTTT.

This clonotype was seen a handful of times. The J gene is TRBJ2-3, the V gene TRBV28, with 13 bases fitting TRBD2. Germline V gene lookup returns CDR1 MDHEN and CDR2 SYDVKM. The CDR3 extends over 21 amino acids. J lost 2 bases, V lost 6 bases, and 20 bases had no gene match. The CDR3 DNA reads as TGTGCCAGCAGGCCAACGAGGACAGGGGGACTAGCGGGGAATTTCACAGATACGCAGTATTTT. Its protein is CASRPTRTGGLAGNFTDTQYF.